This T cell receptor beta chain was retrieved from a study of T cell responses to AZD1222 COVID-19 vaccine. On this clone itself: Its specificity is unknown.

Study observations and caveats: The study found Spike-specific TCR breadth and depth rose after two AZD1222 doses. Distributed over spike, vaccine-associated CD4 TCRs predominated at 160-218 and 743-854. Clonal diversity was possibly underestimated; the donors were predominantly white British and more often female.

Germline V gene lookup returns CDR1 MNHEY and CDR2 SVGAGI. This CDR3 has 13 amino acids. V was clipped by 4 bases and J by 10 bases, with 11 bases between them. Assay used: immunoSEQ multiplex PCR; TCRdb lists only in-frame clones, some missing. The top ten clones hold under 1.5% of a sample with 150,000 or so clones, 91% of them seen once. V gene TRBV6-5 combines with J gene TRBJ1-6; possibly TRBD1 for D (5 bases). This TCR came from an adult in good health. The specimen was peripheral blood, collected on day 0 of AZD1222 vaccination. CDR3 sequence: CASSFQGGSPLHF. The CDR3 DNA sequence: TGTGCCAGCAGTTTTCAGGGAGGGTCACCCCTCCACTTT.